The 19 T cell receptor beta chains below were found in one sample sequenced in a study of shared clonotypes between healthy human individuals. CD8 cells regarded as naive lacked CD45RO, were positively chosen for CCR7, and omitted terminally differentiated effector memory CD45RA+ cells. Clones were read by immunoSEQ multiplex PCR, and TCRdb kept only the in-frame ones, dropping some. This sample has approximately 1.9 million clones, with approximately 92% found just once. The specimen was naive CD8+ T cells from PBMCs. The receptor set was obtained from a man younger than 35 in good health. Some clones in this sample may be carry-over from other donors' samples.

The chain couples TRBV27 to TRBJ1-5, with 10 bases that match TRBD1. V lost 6 bases to trimming and J lost 5 bases; unmatched junction nucleotides: 10. This CDR3 is built from 16 residues. Germline V gives CDR1 MNHEY, CDR2 SMNVEV (reference sequence). The CDR3 sequence is CASSPGTGEVDQPQHF. CDR3 bases: TGTGCCAGCAGCCCAGGGACAGGGGAGGTGGATCAGCCCCAGCATTTT.

The chain employs TRBV27 and TRBJ2-7, with a weak D call TRBD2 (6 bases). V shed 7 bases and J shed 4 bases, with 8 bases lying between them. The CDR3 sequence is 11 residues long. Germline CDR1 and CDR2: MNHEY and SMNVEV (reference sequence). CDR3 protein: CASTEGYEQYF. The DNA of the CDR3 is TGTGCCAGCACGGAGGGGTACGAGCAGTACTTC.

Written as DNA, the CDR3 is TGTGCCAGCACCGTGGGGGGTCAAGAGACCCAGTACTTC. Translated: CASTVGGQETQYF. V and J are TRBV5-4 and TRBJ2-5, with a possible D match to TRBD2 (6 bases). The CDR3 loop spans 13 amino acids. Germline loops: CDR1 SGHNT, CDR2 YYREEE (reference sequence). Trimming removed 6 bases at V and 2 bases at J, with 11 bases between. The variable domain in full, completed from reference TRBV5-4 and TRBJ2-5, reads ETGVTQSPTHLIKTRGQQVTLRCSSQSGHNTVSWYQQALGQGPQFIFQYYREEENGRGNFPPRFSGLQFPNYSSELNVNALELDDSALYLCASTVGGQETQYFGPGTRLLVL.

This chain links TRBV19 with TRBJ2-7; D gene unclear. The V end lost 0 bases, the J end lost 2 bases, and 8 bases lay between the germline ends. CDR3 length equals 14 residues. From germline, CDR1 is LNHDA and CDR2 SQIVND (reference sequence). The DNA of the CDR3 is TGTGCCAGTAGTATAGACCAGCTTACCTACGAGCAGTACTTC. Amino acid sequence: CASSIDQLTYEQYF.

This rearrangement joins TRBV4-1 to TRBJ1-1; maybe TRBD1 (5 bases). This CDR3 is built from 15 residues. The V end was cut by 0 bases, the J end by 5 bases, with 13 bases between. CDR1 MGHRA and CDR2 YSYEKL come from the germline V gene. The CDR3 bases are TGCGCCAGCAGCCAAGATGGCAGGGTACTTACTGAAGCTTTCTTT. The encoded protein is CASSQDGRVLTEAFF.

To note about this clone: Additional DNA sequences in this sample encode the identical CDR3. The chain couples TRBV11-2 to TRBJ2-7, with TRBD1 matching over 7 bases. V lost 7 bases, J lost 4 bases, and 7 bases stayed unmatched. This CDR3 is 13 amino acids long. Germline CDR1 and CDR2: SGHAT and FQNNGV. The CDR3 loop is CASNPTGRYEQYF. The DNA for the CDR3 is TGTGCCAGCAACCCGACAGGGCGGTACGAGCAGTACTTC.

The sample holds one count of this clone. This chain links TRBV13 with TRBJ2-1; 11 bases agree with TRBD1. In germline, CDR1 is PRHDT, CDR2 FYEKMQ (reference sequence). This CDR3 spans 16 amino acids. Trimming took 5 bases from V and 4 from J; bases not matched to a gene: 7. CDR3 coding DNA: TGTGCCAGCAGCGTCGGGACAGGGGGAGATTACAATGAGCAGTTCTTC. Translation: CASSVGTGGDYNEQFF.

This clone appeared a few times. The rearrangement links TRBV6-5 to TRBJ1-1; D might be TRBD1 (5 bases). Deletions cut 5 bases from V and 3 bases from J, with 13 bases between. CDR1 is MNHEY, CDR2 SVGAGI, per germline. This CDR3 has 14 amino acids. This CDR3 reads CASSPRVIDTEAFF. DNA of the CDR3: TGTGCCAGCAGTCCCAGGGTGATCGACACTGAAGCTTTCTTT.

The chain has TRBV13 and TRBJ1-2; 12 bases line up with TRBD1. The junction had 6 bases not matched to a gene; V was cut back by 4 bases and J by 0 bases. The length of the CDR3 is 17 residues. CDR1 and CDR2 from the germline V gene are PRHDT and FYEKMQ (reference sequence). CDR3 DNA sequence: TGTGCCAGCAGCTCGGGGACAGGGGGCTGGGCTAACTATGGCTACACCTTC. Translation: CASSSGTGGWANYGYTF.

V and J are TRBV7-3 and TRBJ2-1; 10 bases line up with TRBD1. Trimming at V came to 5 bases and at J to 8 bases, leaving 6 bases not matched to a gene. Per germline, CDR1 SGHTA and CDR2 FQGTGA. The CDR3 covers 14 residues. The CDR3 is CASSPGQGWDEQFF. In nucleotides, the CDR3 is TGTGCCAGCAGCCCGGGACAGGGGTGGGATGAGCAGTTCTTC.

This clone appeared once. The chain is built from TRBV14 and TRBJ2-7; 7 nucleotides agree with TRBD1. V was pared by 5 bases and J by 2 bases, with 6 bases of the junction left unmatched. The CDR3 loop spans 14 amino acids. Germline CDR1 and CDR2: SGHDN and FVKESK. In DNA, the CDR3 is TGTGCCAGCAGCGGCCGGACAGGACCCTACGAGCAGTACTTC. Protein: CASSGRTGPYEQYF.

J is TRBJ1-1 and V is TRBV7-9, with D uncertain. The germline V gene encodes CDR1 SEHNR and CDR2 FQNEAQ (reference sequence). The V end was cut by 5 bases, the J end by 4 bases, with 14 bases between. CDR3 length: 14 amino acids. The CDR3 bases are TGTGCCAGCAGCGCCATTGCGGGGAGCACTGAAGCTTTCTTT. As protein: CASSAIAGSTEAFF.

The chain has TRBV19 and TRBJ1-1; TRBD1 aligns across 7 bases. The germline V gene has CDR1 LNHDA and CDR2 SQIVND (reference sequence). CDR3 length: 16 amino acids. V was pared by 5 bases and J by 3 bases, with 12 bases of the junction left unmatched. The CDR3 protein is CASSDDPGQRDTEAFF. The CDR3 bases are TGTGCCAGTAGTGACGACCCGGGACAGAGGGACACTGAAGCTTTCTTT.

The chain is built from TRBV25-1 and TRBJ1-2, with D perhaps TRBD1 (6 bases). With 1 base removed from V and 0 bases from J, the gap between germline ends came to 9 bases. From germline, CDR1 is MGHDK and CDR2 SYGVNS. The CDR3 runs to 15 residues. In DNA, the CDR3 is TGTGCCAGCAGTGAATGGACAGCAGCTAACTATGGCTACACCTTC. Translation: CASSEWTAANYGYTF.

This chain links TRBV6-5 with TRBJ1-2; D perhaps matches TRBD1 (6 bases). Per germline, CDR1 MNHEY and CDR2 SVGAGI. There are 13 residues in the CDR3. V lost 6 bases and J lost 6, with 14 bases in between. The CDR3 nucleotides read TGTGCCAGCAGCCTCCAGGGGCCCGATGGCTACACCTTC. Residues: CASSLQGPDGYTF.

The chain is built from TRBV2 and TRBJ2-7; D uncertain. Germline-derived CDR1 and CDR2 are SNHLY and FYNNEI. CDR3 length equals 13 residues. Trimming pared 2 bases from V and 0 bases from J, leaving 5 bases between. The CDR3, as DNA: TGTGCCAGCAGTGAAAGTACCTCCTACGAGCAGTACTTC. It encodes CASSESTSYEQYF.

The chain combines TRBV4-1 with TRBJ2-7, with 8 bases matching TRBD1. Germline V gene sequence: CDR1 MGHRA, CDR2 YSYEKL. V lost 1 base, J lost 6 bases, and 2 bases stayed unmatched. The CDR3 has 13 amino acids. The CDR3 region is CASSQAQGGEQYF. CDR3 DNA: TGCGCCAGCAGCCAAGCACAGGGGGGCGAGCAGTACTTC.

The chain carries TRBV5-6 and TRBJ1-2, with D uncertain. CDR1 and CDR2 (germline): SGHDT, YYEEEE. V shed 6 bases and J shed 5 bases, with 11 bases lying between them. The CDR3 is 12 residues long. In DNA form, the CDR3 reads TGTGCCAGCACCACCCGGGGATATGGCTACACCTTC. It is translated as CASTTRGYGYTF.

This chain uses TRBV27 with TRBJ2-7; maybe TRBD2 (5 bases). The CDR3 length is 16 residues. The germline V gene encodes CDR1 MNHEY and CDR2 SMNVEV (reference sequence). V dropped 3 bases and J dropped 3 bases, with 18 bases sitting between them. The CDR3 loop is CASSLSGTAVYYEQYF. CDR3 nucleotide sequence: TGTGCCAGCAGTTTGTCGGGAACCGCCGTATACTACGAGCAGTACTTC.